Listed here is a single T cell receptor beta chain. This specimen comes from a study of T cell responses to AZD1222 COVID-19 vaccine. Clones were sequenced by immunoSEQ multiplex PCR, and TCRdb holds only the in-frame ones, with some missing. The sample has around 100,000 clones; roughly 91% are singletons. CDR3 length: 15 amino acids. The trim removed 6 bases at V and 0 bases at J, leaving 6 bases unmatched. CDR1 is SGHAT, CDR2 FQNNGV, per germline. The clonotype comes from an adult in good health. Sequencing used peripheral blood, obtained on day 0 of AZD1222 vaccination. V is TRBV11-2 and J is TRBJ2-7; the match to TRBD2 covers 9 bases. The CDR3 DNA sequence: TGTGCCAGCAGACAGACTAGCGGTTTCTCCTACGAGCAGTACTTC. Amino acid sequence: CASRQTSGFSYEQYF.